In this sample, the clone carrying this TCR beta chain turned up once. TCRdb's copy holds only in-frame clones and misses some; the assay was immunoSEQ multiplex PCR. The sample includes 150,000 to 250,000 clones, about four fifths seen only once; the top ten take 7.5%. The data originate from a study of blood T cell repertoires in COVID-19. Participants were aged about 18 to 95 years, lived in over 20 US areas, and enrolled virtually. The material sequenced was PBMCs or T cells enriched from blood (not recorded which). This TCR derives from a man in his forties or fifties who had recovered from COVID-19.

CDR3 sequence reads: CASSSTVGGYEQYF. In DNA form, the CDR3 reads TGTGCCAGCAGCTCCACAGTGGGGGGCTACGAGCAGTACTTC. This chain uses TRBV7-2 with TRBJ2-7, with D maybe TRBD2 (6 bases). Per germline, CDR1 SGHTA and CDR2 FQGNSA. V gave up 4 bases and J gave up 3 bases, with 13 bases separating them. The CDR3 has 14 amino acids.